This entry lists 31 T cell receptor beta chains sequenced from one sample in a study of cytotoxic CD8 clonotypes in ibrutinib-treated CLL. Assay used: immunoSEQ multiplex PCR; TCRdb lists only in-frame clones, some missing. The repertoire consists of approximately 90,000 clones, with roughly three quarters occurring once and the leading ten covering around 23%. The material was PBMCs, obtained after 24 months of ibrutinib treatment. The receptors stem from a human donor with chronic lymphocytic leukemia.

This rearrangement joins TRBV30 to TRBJ2-5; 11 bases align to TRBD2. Germline values: CDR1 GTSNPN, CDR2 SVGIG (reference sequence). J gave up 6 bases and V 2 bases, and 2 bases lay outside the gene matches. This CDR3 is built from 13 residues. CDR3 nucleotide sequence: TGTGCCTGGAGTACTAGCGGGGGAAAGACCCAGTACTTC. Translating it yields CAWSTSGGKTQYF.

The rearrangement links TRBV9 to TRBJ1-5; D is ambiguous. The germline gives CDR1 SGDLS, CDR2 YYNGEE. The CDR3 runs 14 residues. Between the trimmed V and J ends, which lost 2 bases and 5 bases, there was a span of 11 bases. CDR3 in DNA: TGTGCCAGCAGCGTTGACGCCGGTGATCAGCCCCAGCATTTT. Encoded protein: CASSVDAGDQPQHF.

This chain uses TRBV5-1 with TRBJ1-2; TRBD1 aligns across 9 bases. In germline, CDR1 is SGHRS, CDR2 YFSETQ. This CDR3 has 14 residues. The V gene end was trimmed by 4 bases and the J gene end by 6 bases; junction bases not matched to a gene: 7. For the CDR3, the DNA is TGCGCCAGCAGCCGCTGGGACAGGGTGAATGGCTACACCTTC. Translated, it gives CASSRWDRVNGYTF.

This chain connects TRBV7-6 to TRBJ1-1, with D possibly matching TRBD1 (6 bases). The CDR3 totals 14 residues. The germline CDR1 and CDR2 sequences are SGHVS and FNYEAQ. Trimming removed 1 base from V and 8 bases from J, with 14 bases in between. CDR3 coding DNA: TGTGCCAGCAGCTTAGTACAGGGAAAAGGAGAAGCTTTCTTT. Protein sequence: CASSLVQGKGEAFF.

This chain uses TRBV2 with TRBJ2-1; D might be TRBD1 (5 bases). The V and J ends lost 3 bases and 8 bases respectively, with 8 bases between them. Germline V gene data show CDR1 as SNHLY and CDR2 as FYNNEI. The CDR3 is 12 residues long. CDR3 coding DNA: TGTGCCAGCAGTGAGCAGGGCGATGAGCAGTTCTTC. Its translation is CASSEQGDEQFF.

This clone was counted between two and nine times. The V gene is TRBV29-1, the J gene TRBJ1-1, with 8 bases matching TRBD1. Trimming at V came to 4 bases and at J to 5 bases, leaving 3 bases not matched to a gene. Germline values: CDR1 SQVTM, CDR2 ANQGSEA. This CDR3 is built from 12 residues. In DNA, the CDR3 is TGCAGCGTTGGCGGACAGGGAACTGAAGCTTTCTTT. Translated, it gives CSVGGQGTEAFF.

The chain combines TRBV11-2 with TRBJ2-7; the D is unclear. The CDR3 is 13 amino acids. The germline CDR1 and CDR2 sequences are SGHAT and FQNNGV. The ends were cut back, 0 bases at V and 6 bases at J, with 9 bases in the middle. For the CDR3, the DNA is TGTGCCAGCAGCTTAGATAGAACACCCGAGCAGTACTTC. This sequence encodes CASSLDRTPEQYF.

The V gene is TRBV5-1, the J gene TRBJ2-3, with 9 bases fitting TRBD2. J lost 5 bases, V lost 3 bases, and 7 bases had no gene match. This CDR3 has 15 residues. Per germline, CDR1 SGHRS and CDR2 YFSETQ. CDR3 nucleotides: TGCGCCAGCAGCTGGGGCGGGAGGGCCGGAGATACGCAGTATTTT. This sequence encodes CASSWGGRAGDTQYF. Together with reference TRBV5-1 and TRBJ2-3, the CDR3 gives the full variable domain: KAGVTQTPRYLIKTRGQQVTLSCSPISGHRSVSWYQQTPGQGLQFLFEYFSETQRNKGNFPGRFSGRQFSNSRSEMNVSTLELGDSALYLCASSWGGRAGDTQYFGPGTRLTVL.

This clone appeared a few times. V gene TRBV18 combines with J gene TRBJ1-2; 8 nucleotides line up with TRBD1. After removal of 6 bases from V and 5 bases from J, the junction contained 5 bases not matched to a gene. CDR1 is KGHSH, CDR2 LQKENI, per germline. The CDR3 has 13 amino acids. In DNA form, the CDR3 reads TGTGCCAGCTCCCCAGGGGGCGCTTATGGCTACACCTTC. This translates into CASSPGGAYGYTF.

The chain combines TRBV4-2 with TRBJ2-1, with TRBD2 identical over 9 bases. Germline V gene sequence: CDR1 LGHNA, CDR2 YNFKEQ. The CDR3 contains 17 residues. Trimming at V came to 5 bases and at J to 5 bases, leaving 13 bases not matched to a gene. Here the CDR3 reads CASSIEKASGINNEQFF. CDR3 in DNA: TGTGCCAGCAGCATAGAAAAGGCTAGCGGGATTAACAATGAGCAGTTCTTC.

This chain links TRBV6-6 with TRBJ2-7; 13 bases line up with TRBD2. Germline V CDR1 and CDR2: MNHNY, SVGAGI (reference sequence). J gave up 5 bases and V 2 bases, and 6 bases lay outside the gene matches. This CDR3 has 16 residues. The CDR3 nucleotides are TGTGCCAGCAGTTACGGACTAGCGGGAGCAGGCGACGAGCAGTACTTC. Protein product: CASSYGLAGAGDEQYF.

This chain's CDR3 is CASSISTAGNTEAFF. The CDR3 nucleotides are TGTGCCAGTAGTATCTCGACAGCGGGGAACACTGAAGCTTTCTTT. V gene TRBV19 combines with J gene TRBJ1-1; a weak D match, TRBD1 (5 bases). This CDR3 is 15 amino acids long. Germline CDR1 and CDR2: LNHDA and SQIVND (reference sequence). Trimming cost V 3 bases and J 1 base, with 12 bases left between them.

The sample holds many counts of this clone. The chain links TRBV29-1 to TRBJ1-1, with unresolved D. The germline V gene has CDR1 SQVTM and CDR2 ANQGSEA. This CDR3 has 13 amino acids. V was cut by 6 bases and J by 2 bases, with 13 bases left in between. The CDR3 sequence: CSVKRSGNTEAFF. The CDR3 DNA sequence: TGCAGCGTAAAAAGGTCCGGAAACACTGAAGCTTTCTTT.

This clone was recorded a few times. The V and J genes are TRBV28 and TRBJ2-7; 9 bases align to TRBD2. The CDR3 spans 14 residues. CDR1 is MDHEN, CDR2 SYDVKM, per germline. V lost 3 bases, J lost 4 bases, and 4 bases stayed unmatched. The chain's CDR3 is CASSLTSGIYEQYF. DNA for the CDR3: TGTGCCAGCAGTTTGACTAGCGGTATATACGAGCAGTACTTC.

The chain carries TRBV28 and TRBJ1-1; TRBD1 agrees at 8 bases. CDR1 MDHEN and CDR2 SYDVKM come from the germline V gene. CDR3 size: 14 residues. Trimming took 8 bases from V and 1 from J; bases not matched to a gene: 6. CDR3 residues: CASLRDRWNTEAFF. The CDR3 nucleotides read TGTGCCAGCCTCCGGGACAGGTGGAACACTGAAGCTTTCTTT.

The rearrangement joins TRBV28 to TRBJ1-2; D gene ambiguous. The CDR3 is 13 amino acids. The V end was cut by 3 bases, the J end by 4 bases, with 9 bases between. Germline lookup yields CDR1 MDHEN and CDR2 SYDVKM. The CDR3 coding sequence is TGTGCCAGCAGTTTTCGCAGGTCCTATGGCTACACCTTC. Amino acids: CASSFRRSYGYTF.

V gene TRBV29-1 combines with J gene TRBJ2-1, with TRBD2 matching 12 bases. The length of the CDR3 is 17 residues. V shed 2 bases, J shed 5 bases, and the junction held 10 bases outside the gene matches. In germline, CDR1 is SQVTM, CDR2 ANQGSEA. CDR3 DNA sequence: TGCAGCGTTGAAAGGACTAGCGGGATCAGGCTGCACAATGAGCAGTTCTTC. Amino acid sequence: CSVERTSGIRLHNEQFF.

The sample holds a few counts of this clone. The chain links TRBV6-1 to TRBJ1-2; D perhaps matches TRBD1 (5 bases). V gave up 1 base and J gave up 8 bases, with 17 bases separating them. CDR3 length equals 15 residues. Per germline, CDR1 MNHNS and CDR2 SASEGT. The CDR3 reads CASSEVFWAGNGYTF. CDR3 DNA: TGTGCCAGCAGTGAAGTATTTTGGGCAGGGAACGGCTACACCTTC.

A few counts support this clone. This chain uses TRBV27 with TRBJ1-4; 8 bases line up with TRBD1. The CDR3 spans 16 residues. Trimming took 4 bases from V and 0 from J; bases not matched to a gene: 4. CDR1 is MNHEY, CDR2 SMNVEV, per germline (reference sequence). Here the CDR3 DNA reads TGTGCCAGCAGTTACTCACAGGGGGCAACTAATGAAAAACTGTTTTTT. It codes for CASSYSQGATNEKLFF.

The chain employs TRBV28 and TRBJ1-1, with a tentative D call TRBD1 (6 bases). Germline loops: CDR1 MDHEN, CDR2 SYDVKM. This CDR3 region has 13 residues. The germline V and J ends were trimmed by 8 bases and 5 bases, with 15 bases remaining between them. CDR3 in amino acids: CASELQGGTEAFF. The CDR3 DNA is TGTGCCAGCGAATTACAGGGTGGGACTGAAGCTTTCTTT.

The chain couples TRBV5-1 to TRBJ2-7; TRBD1 aligns across 10 bases. Germline lookup yields CDR1 SGHRS and CDR2 YFSETQ. This CDR3 contains 15 residues. The trim removed 2 bases at V and 3 bases at J, leaving 5 bases unmatched. The CDR3 here is CASSFRTGGRYEQYF. The CDR3 coding sequence is TGCGCCAGCAGCTTTCGGACAGGGGGTCGCTACGAGCAGTACTTC.

The rearrangement uses TRBV11-2 and TRBJ1-1; TRBD1 is a possible D gene (5 bases). The CDR3 loop spans 15 amino acids. Trimming left V 5 bases short and J 1 base short, with 14 bases between. CDR1 and CDR2 from the germline V gene are SGHAT and FQNNGV. The CDR3 spells CASSHSGGSNTEAFF. The CDR3 DNA reads TGTGCCAGCAGCCACAGTGGGGGGTCGAACACTGAAGCTTTCTTT. The full variable domain, rest sourced from reference TRBV11-2 and TRBJ1-1, is EAGVAQSPRYKIIEKRQSVAFWCNPISGHATLYWYQQILGQGPKLLIQFQNNGVVDDSQLPKDRFSAERLKGVDSTLKIQPAKLEDSAVYLCASSHSGGSNTEAFFGQGTRLTVV.

V is TRBV7-9 and J is TRBJ2-5; D possibly matches TRBD1 or TRBD2 (5 bases each). This CDR3 comprises 16 residues. Trimming took off 5 bases at V and 6 bases at J, with 22 bases between the two ends. The germline V gene has CDR1 SEHNR and CDR2 FQNEAQ (reference sequence). CDR3 in amino acids: CASSPSGGSGMQTQYF. In DNA, the CDR3 is TGTGCCAGCAGCCCGTCCGGAGGCTCAGGGATGCAGACCCAGTACTTC.

In this sample, this clone turned up once. The chain has TRBV7-2 and TRBJ2-7; D is possibly TRBD1 or TRBD2 (7 bases each). Germline V lookup: CDR1 SGHTA, CDR2 FQGNSA. Trimming took 7 bases from V and 4 from J, leaving 23 bases between them. CDR3 length: 16 residues. Here the CDR3 reads CASTAGEGAVSYEQYF. The CDR3, as DNA: TGTGCCAGCACCGCGGGAGAGGGGGCTGTCTCTTACGAGCAGTACTTC.

The gene calls are TRBV19 and TRBJ1-2; 10 positions agree with TRBD1. The trim removed 2 bases at V and 2 bases at J, leaving 8 bases unmatched. The germline CDR1 and CDR2 sequences are LNHDA and SQIVND (reference sequence). The CDR3 covers 17 residues. The CDR3: CASSITSPGQGNYGYTF. The CDR3 bases are TGTGCCAGTAGTATAACTTCACCGGGACAGGGGAACTATGGCTACACCTTC.

The rearrangement links TRBV27 to TRBJ2-1; D may be TRBD2 (5 bases). The germline CDR1 and CDR2 sequences are MNHEY and SMNVEV (reference sequence). Trimming left V 2 bases short and J 10 bases short, with 15 bases between. The CDR3 has 14 amino acids. The chain's CDR3 is CASSLLEGRREQFF. In DNA, the CDR3 is TGTGCCAGCAGTTTACTTGAGGGTCGCCGGGAGCAGTTCTTC.

This clone was detected once. The J gene is TRBJ2-3, the V gene TRBV19, with 13 bases lining up with TRBD2. Germline CDR1 and CDR2: LNHDA and SQIVND (reference sequence). CDR3 length: 15 amino acids. The ends lost 9 bases at V and 3 bases at J; junction bases unmatched: 6. The CDR3 nucleotides read TGTGCCAGCTCTCCGACTAGCGGGAGGACAGATACGCAGTATTTT. Translated: CASSPTSGRTDTQYF.

J is TRBJ2-7 and V is TRBV28, with 7 positions matching TRBD1. V dropped 7 bases and J dropped 0; count of bases not matched to a gene: 3. The CDR3 covers 13 residues. From germline, CDR1 is MDHEN and CDR2 SYDVKM. The CDR3 bases are TGTGCCAGCAAGACAGGGAGCTCCTACGAGCAGTACTTC. It specifies CASKTGSSYEQYF.

The rearrangement uses TRBV5-5 and TRBJ1-4; a possible D gene is TRBD1 (5 bases). The ends were cut back, 2 bases at V and 5 bases at J, with 16 bases in the middle. From germline, CDR1 is SGHKS and CDR2 YYEKEE (reference sequence). The CDR3 spans 16 residues. The CDR3 protein is CASSLLAGANNEKLFF. The CDR3 DNA reads TGTGCCAGCAGCTTACTCGCCGGGGCGAACAATGAAAAACTGTTTTTT.

This chain uses TRBV11-3 with TRBJ2-5; possibly TRBD1 or TRBD2 for D (5 bases each). Trimming stripped 2 bases from V and 4 bases from J, with 14 bases between. The CDR3 sequence is 15 residues long. CDR1 and CDR2 (germline): SGHNT, YENEEA. The CDR3 is CASSLFSGAGETQYF. The CDR3 nucleotides are TGTGCCAGCAGCTTATTTTCCGGGGCCGGAGAGACCCAGTACTTC.

The V and J genes are TRBV27 and TRBJ2-2; the D is unclear. This CDR3 region has 12 residues. CDR1 is MNHEY, CDR2 SMNVEV, per germline (reference sequence). V was cut by 8 bases and J by 2 bases, with 6 bases left in between. DNA for the CDR3: TGTGCCAGCTGGAGAAACACCGGGGAGCTGTTTTTT. This sequence encodes CASWRNTGELFF.